Below, 13 T cell receptor beta chains from the same sample are listed, as sequenced in a study of cytomegalovirus exposure and HLA in healthy donors (dated by TCRdb to the late 2010s). Library preparation employed the immunoSEQ multiplex PCR assay. TCRdb mirrors the immuneACCESS table, restricted to in-frame sequences. Some clones are absent from its copies; in checked studies, under half trace to an unresolved V gene, and the reason for the others is unknown. The sample data list about 63,000 clones, and roughly nine tenths of these were observed just once. Roughly 1.2% of the sample is in the top ten clones. What was sequenced was PBMCs. The receptors originated from a woman in her late teens or twenties in good health and CMV-seronegative.

CDR3 sequence (DNA): TGTGCCAGCAGCTTATTTCTGAGGGACAGTACTAACTATGGCTACACCTTC. It is translated as CASSLFLRDSTNYGYTF. The chain employs TRBV5-6 and TRBJ1-2, with TRBD1 matching 7 bases. In germline, CDR1 is SGHDT, CDR2 YYEEEE. The trim removed 2 bases at V and 0 bases at J, leaving 10 bases unmatched. This CDR3 has 17 residues.

This rearrangement joins TRBV29-1 to TRBJ1-2, with 9 bases lining up with TRBD1. The length of the CDR3 is 17 residues. After removal of 1 base from V and 7 bases from J, the junction contained 16 bases not matched to a gene. Looked up from germline, CDR1 is SQVTM and CDR2 is ANQGSEA. Written as DNA, the CDR3 is TGCAGCGTTGAAGGGCCCTTCCGGGGACAGGGCTTCGGTGGCTACACCTTC. This translates into CSVEGPFRGQGFGGYTF.

CDR3 protein: CASRIQGADTQYF. CDR3 sequence (DNA): TGTGCCAGCAGAATACAGGGAGCAGATACGCAGTATTTT. The chain carries TRBV5-5 and TRBJ2-3; D perhaps matches TRBD1 (6 bases). CDR3 length: 13 residues. The germline V gene encodes CDR1 SGHKS and CDR2 YYEKEE (reference sequence). V was pared by 5 bases and J by 4 bases, with 11 bases between.

This clone was detected a few times. The rearrangement joins TRBV2 to TRBJ1-6; no reliable D call. Deletions cut 7 bases from V and 10 bases from J, with 20 bases between. CDR1 and CDR2 (germline): SNHLY, FYNNEI. The CDR3 has 15 residues. CDR3 region: CASIFRIARGSPLHF. In DNA form, the CDR3 reads TGTGCCAGCATATTCAGAATCGCCCGTGGCTCACCCCTCCACTTT.

This chain joins TRBV2 and TRBJ1-1, with D possibly TRBD1 on 6 matching bases. V was trimmed by 4 bases and J by 6 bases, leaving 18 bases between them. Germline V gives CDR1 SNHLY, CDR2 FYNNEI. The CDR3 totals 15 residues. CDR3 protein: CASSVGSRGRSEAFF. The CDR3 nucleotides read TGTGCCAGCAGTGTAGGTAGCAGGGGTCGGTCTGAAGCTTTCTTT.

The gene calls are TRBV29-1 and TRBJ1-2, with TRBD1 matching over 9 bases. Germline lookup yields CDR1 SQVTM and CDR2 ANQGSEA. The CDR3 has 13 amino acids. The V and J ends lost 7 bases and 2 bases, in that order; junction bases with no gene match: 5. The CDR3 DNA sequence: TGCAGCGATAGGACAGGGGCGAACTATGGCTACACCTTC. Its protein product is CSDRTGANYGYTF.

V gene TRBV5-1 combines with J gene TRBJ1-1, with 8 nucleotides matching TRBD1. The germline CDR1 and CDR2 sequences are SGHRS and YFSETQ. The CDR3 is 14 amino acids. The junction had 6 bases not matched to a gene; V was cut back by 5 bases and J by 3 bases. CDR3 sequence: CASRPGGGDTEAFF. CDR3 in DNA: TGCGCCAGCAGACCAGGGGGCGGGGACACTGAAGCTTTCTTT.

The chain couples TRBV11-2 to TRBJ1-4; D possibly corresponds to TRBD1 (6 bases). V lost 5 bases and J 3 bases, leaving 13 bases between the germline ends. The CDR3 runs to 15 residues. Per the germline V gene, CDR1 is SGHAT and CDR2 is FQNNGV. The CDR3: CASSPTGFANEKLFF. The CDR3 nucleotides read TGTGCCAGCAGCCCCACAGGGTTTGCTAATGAAAAACTGTTTTTT.

This clone was detected only once. The V and J genes are TRBV19 and TRBJ2-1; D is possibly TRBD1 (6 bases). Trimming pared 4 bases from V and 0 bases from J, leaving 13 bases between. In germline, CDR1 is LNHDA, CDR2 SQIVND (reference sequence). This CDR3 is 16 amino acids long. CDR3 loop: CASSSGRDNSYNEQFF. CDR3 DNA sequence: TGTGCCAGTAGTAGCGGCCGGGACAACTCCTACAATGAGCAGTTCTTC.

The V call is TRBV5-1, the J call TRBJ1-4; TRBD1 agrees at 10 bases. After removal of 0 bases from V and 2 bases from J, the junction contained 1 base not matched to a gene. The CDR3 covers 16 residues. Germline loops: CDR1 SGHRS, CDR2 YFSETQ. Here the CDR3 DNA reads TGCGCCAGCAGCTTGGTGGGACAGGGGACTAATGAAAAACTGTTTTTT. This translates into CASSLVGQGTNEKLFF.

V gene TRBV19 combines with J gene TRBJ2-2; D is possibly TRBD1 (5 bases). CDR1 is LNHDA, CDR2 SQIVND, per germline (reference sequence). The CDR3 has 17 amino acids. V lost 2 bases, J lost 1 base, and 14 bases lay in between. CDR3 coding DNA: TGTGCCAGTAGTATAAGGGGCAACAACCTGAACACCGGGGAGCTGTTTTTT. Translation gives CASSIRGNNLNTGELFF.

The J gene is TRBJ1-1, the V gene TRBV5-1, with 9 bases that match TRBD1. The CDR3 runs 14 residues. Germline V gives CDR1 SGHRS, CDR2 YFSETQ. V was pared by 2 bases and J by 6 bases, with 5 bases of the junction left unmatched. CDR3 loop: CASSLGQGYAEAFF. The DNA for the CDR3 is TGCGCCAGCAGCTTAGGACAGGGGTACGCTGAAGCTTTCTTT. The full variable domain, completed using reference TRBV5-1 and TRBJ1-1, is KAGVTQTPRYLIKTRGQQVTLSCSPISGHRSVSWYQQTPGQGLQFLFEYFSETQRNKGNFPGRFSGRQFSNSRSEMNVSTLELGDSALYLCASSLGQGYAEAFFGQGTRLTVV.

The rearrangement links TRBV10-3 to TRBJ2-3; 10 bases agree with TRBD2. CDR1 and CDR2 (germline): ENHRY, SYGVKD. With 6 bases clipped from V and 1 base from J, the junction kept 1 base outside the gene matches. This CDR3 has 14 amino acids. The CDR3 loop is CAIRGTSGTDTQYF. CDR3 sequence (DNA): TGTGCCATCAGGGGGACTAGCGGCACAGATACGCAGTATTTT.